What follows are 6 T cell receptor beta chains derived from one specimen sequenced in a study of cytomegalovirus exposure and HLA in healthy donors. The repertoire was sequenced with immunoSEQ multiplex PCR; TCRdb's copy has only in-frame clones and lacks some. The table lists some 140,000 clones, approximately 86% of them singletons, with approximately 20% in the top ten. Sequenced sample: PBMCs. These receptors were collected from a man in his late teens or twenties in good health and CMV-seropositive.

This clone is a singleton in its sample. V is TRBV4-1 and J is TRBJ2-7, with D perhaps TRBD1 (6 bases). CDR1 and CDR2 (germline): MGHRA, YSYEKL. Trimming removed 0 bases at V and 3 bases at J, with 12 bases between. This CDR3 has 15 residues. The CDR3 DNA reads TGCGCCAGCAGCCAAGACTCCCAGGGGAGCTACGAGCAGTACTTC. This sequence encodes CASSQDSQGSYEQYF.

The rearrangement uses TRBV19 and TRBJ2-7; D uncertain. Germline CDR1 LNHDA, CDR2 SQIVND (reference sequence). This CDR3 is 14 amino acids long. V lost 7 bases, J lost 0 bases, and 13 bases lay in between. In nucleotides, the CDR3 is TGTGCCAGTAACAACAGAGACCGCTCCTACGAGCAGTACTTC. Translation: CASNNRDRSYEQYF.

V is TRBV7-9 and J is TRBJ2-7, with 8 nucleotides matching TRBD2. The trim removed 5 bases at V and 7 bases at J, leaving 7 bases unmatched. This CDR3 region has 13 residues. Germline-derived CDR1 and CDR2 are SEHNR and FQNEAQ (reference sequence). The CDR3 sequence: CASSPGGGSEQYF. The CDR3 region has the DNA TGTGCCAGCAGCCCAGGCGGGGGGAGTGAGCAGTACTTC.

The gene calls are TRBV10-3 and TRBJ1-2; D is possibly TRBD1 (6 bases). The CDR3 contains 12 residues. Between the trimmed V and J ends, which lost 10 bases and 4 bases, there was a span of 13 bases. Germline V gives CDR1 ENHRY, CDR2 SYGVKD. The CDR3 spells CATSGQLYGYTF. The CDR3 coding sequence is TGTGCCACCAGCGGACAGCTCTATGGCTACACCTTC.

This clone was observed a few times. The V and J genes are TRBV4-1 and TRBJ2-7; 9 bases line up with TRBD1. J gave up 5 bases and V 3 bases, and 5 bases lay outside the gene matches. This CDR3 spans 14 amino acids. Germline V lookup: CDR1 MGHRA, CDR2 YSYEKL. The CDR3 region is CASSHEHRGHEQYF. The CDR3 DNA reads TGCGCCAGCAGCCATGAGCACAGGGGGCACGAGCAGTACTTC.

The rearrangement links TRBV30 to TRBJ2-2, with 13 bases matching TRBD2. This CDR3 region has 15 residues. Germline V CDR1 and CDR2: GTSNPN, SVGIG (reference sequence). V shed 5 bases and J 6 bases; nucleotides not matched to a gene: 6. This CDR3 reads CAWDGTSGRAGELFF. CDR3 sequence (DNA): TGTGCCTGGGATGGCACTAGCGGGAGGGCCGGGGAGCTGTTTTTT.